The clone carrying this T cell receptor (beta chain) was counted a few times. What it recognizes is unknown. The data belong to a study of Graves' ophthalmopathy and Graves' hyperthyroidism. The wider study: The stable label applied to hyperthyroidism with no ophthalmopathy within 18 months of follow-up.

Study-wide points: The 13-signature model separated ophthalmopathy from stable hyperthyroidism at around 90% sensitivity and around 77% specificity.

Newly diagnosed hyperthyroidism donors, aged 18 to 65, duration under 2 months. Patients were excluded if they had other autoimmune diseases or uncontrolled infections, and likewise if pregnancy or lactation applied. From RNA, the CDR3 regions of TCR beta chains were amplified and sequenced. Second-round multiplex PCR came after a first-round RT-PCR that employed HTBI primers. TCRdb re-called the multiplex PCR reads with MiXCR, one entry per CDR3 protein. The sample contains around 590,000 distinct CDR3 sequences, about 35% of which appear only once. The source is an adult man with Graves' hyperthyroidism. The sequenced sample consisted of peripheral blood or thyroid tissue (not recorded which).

In DNA form, the CDR3 reads TGTGCCAGCAGCCAAGGTGGAGGGGGCGGCTATAATTCACCCCTCCACTTT. Encoded protein: CASSQGGGGGYNSPLHF. The chain carries TRBV4-2 and TRBJ1-6, with TRBD1 matching 7 bases. The CDR3 sequence is 17 residues long. Germline-derived CDR1 and CDR2 are LGHNA and YNFKEQ. After removal of 1 base from V and 3 bases from J, the junction contained 6 bases not matched to a gene.